This entry lists 30 T cell receptor beta chains sequenced from one sample in a study of post-analysis software for immune sequencing data. Study outcomes and limitations: Five TRBV segments appeared more often in patients than in controls, and TRBV5-6, TRBV5-1 and TRBV20-1 were among these.

Built from TCR beta cDNA, the libraries had unique molecular identifiers in them. A single record per CDR3 protein comes from TCRdb applying MiXCR to the PCR reads. The sample carries 750,000 to 950,000 distinct CDR3 sequences, roughly half recorded once. No cognate antigen is known for these TCRs. Source material: blood. These receptors were taken from a girl aged 10-17 years with multiple sclerosis.

This sequence joins TRBV20-1 and TRBJ2-2, with D unclear. Trimming left V 4 bases short and J 1 base short, with 7 bases between. This CDR3 spans 13 amino acids. Germline CDR1 and CDR2: DFQATT and SNEGSKA (reference sequence). The DNA of the CDR3 is TGCAGTGCTACCGACCTGAACACCGGGGAGCTGTTTTTT. This codes for CSATDLNTGELFF.

Ten or more counts support this clonotype. The V and J genes are TRBV29-1 and TRBJ2-7; D is undetermined. This CDR3 has 12 amino acids. Germline V gene sequence: CDR1 SQVTM, CDR2 ANQGSEA. V gave up 5 bases and J gave up 1 base, with 9 bases separating them. CDR3 sequence: CSVSRSSYEQYF. The CDR3 DNA sequence: TGCAGCGTTAGCCGATCTTCCTACGAGCAGTACTTC.

This chain uses TRBV18 with TRBJ2-4; D call uncertain. Germline V gene lookup returns CDR1 KGHSH and CDR2 LQKENI. V was clipped by 2 bases and J by 0 bases, with 14 bases between them. CDR3 size: 17 residues. In DNA form, the CDR3 reads TGTGCCAGCTCACCATCGAGGCCCGGCCTAGCCAAAAACATTCAGTACTTC. Translating it yields CASSPSRPGLAKNIQYF.

Comments on this clonotype: At one of its ends the junction is not consistent with the germline gene, which may arise from a read error. The gene calls are TRBV12-3 or TRBV12-4 and TRBJ2-7; TRBD2 agrees at 9 bases. The CDR3 is 16 residues long. CDR3 DNA sequence: TGTGCCAACAGTTTGATAAGCGGGGGGAGCTCCTACGAGCAGTACTTC. It yields the protein CANSLISGGSSYEQYF.

The chain joins TRBV4-1 to TRBJ2-7; D perhaps matches TRBD1 (6 bases). V gave up 0 bases and J gave up 1 base, with 13 bases separating them. CDR1 is MGHRA and CDR2 is YSYEKL in the germline V gene. The CDR3 consists of 16 residues. CDR3 in amino acids: CASSQDPGHLSYEQYF. CDR3 bases: TGCGCCAGCAGCCAAGATCCGGGACACCTATCCTACGAGCAGTACTTC.

The chain links TRBV29-1 to TRBJ1-1; D unresolved. Germline-derived CDR1 and CDR2 are SQVTM and ANQGSEA. CDR3 size: 14 residues. The germline V and J ends were trimmed by 7 bases and 0 bases, with 15 bases remaining between them. CDR3 coding DNA: TGCAGCGCATGTCGCGAGGTGGTGAACACTGAAGCTTTCTTT. It specifies CSACREVVNTEAFF.

This clonotype has only a few counts. The rearrangement links TRBV7-2 to TRBJ2-3; TRBD1 matches at 8 bases. The CDR3 loop spans 15 amino acids. Germline V gene data show CDR1 as SGHTA and CDR2 as FQGNSA. V lost 4 bases and J lost 5; bases outside the gene matches: 8. The CDR3 nucleotides are TGTGCCAGCAGCTCGTCCCAGGGGGCCATAGATACGCAGTATTTT. It specifies CASSSSQGAIDTQYF.

This clonotype has just a few counts. This chain uses TRBV7-9 with TRBJ2-1; the D is unclear. The germline V gene has CDR1 SEHNR and CDR2 FQNEAQ (reference sequence). This CDR3 spans 12 amino acids. V was cut by 1 base and J by 11 bases, with 9 bases left in between. The CDR3 DNA follows: TGTGCCAGCAGCTTAGGGTTCCTAAAGCAGTTCTTC. It encodes CASSLGFLKQFF.

As to this clonotype: A read error may account for a junction end that differs from germline. The rearrangement joins TRBV5-1 to TRBJ1-2, with D uncertain. Germline values: CDR1 SGHRS, CDR2 YFSETQ. The CDR3 is made up of 12 amino acids. CDR3 bases: TGCGCCAGCAGCGGGGAGCTCGGCGGCTGCACCTTC. Its translation: CASSGELGGCTF.

The CDR3 region is CSARDLVSDYEQYF. The CDR3 DNA reads as TGCAGTGCTAGAGATCTAGTATCGGACTACGAGCAGTACTTC. The V gene is TRBV20-1, the J gene TRBJ2-7; D gene unclear. V was cut by 0 bases and J by 3 bases, with 12 bases left in between. CDR1 and CDR2 (germline): DFQATT, SNEGSKA (reference sequence). The CDR3 has 14 amino acids.

CDR3 protein: CSASGGRTGYTF. CDR3 in DNA: TGCAGCGCCTCCGGGGGGAGGACGGGCTACACCTTC. The J gene is TRBJ1-2, the V gene TRBV29-1, with D maybe TRBD1 (5 bases). The CDR3 extends over 12 amino acids. CDR1 and CDR2 (germline): SQVTM, ANQGSEA. The V and J ends lost 7 bases and 8 bases respectively, with 17 bases between them.

V is TRBV12-3 or TRBV12-4 and J is TRBJ2-5, with 9 positions matching TRBD1. The V gene end was trimmed by 5 bases and the J gene end by 11 bases; junction bases not matched to a gene: 9. This CDR3 is built from 13 residues. The CDR3 region has the DNA TGTGCCAGCAGTCCGGGACAGGGCTGGGTGCAGTACTTC. Residues: CASSPGQGWVQYF.

The gene calls are TRBV12-5 and TRBJ2-7, with D possibly called TRBD1 or TRBD2 (5 bases each). The CDR3 consists of 15 residues. Germline V gene sequence: CDR1 LGHNT, CDR2 FRNRAP. Trimming removed 5 bases from V and 1 base from J, with 15 bases in between. CDR3 sequence (DNA): TGTGCTAGTGGTGGCCCCTCGGGACCTTCCTACGAGCAGTACTTC. It is translated as CASGGPSGPSYEQYF.

The chain links TRBV29-1 to TRBJ2-7, with D possibly being TRBD2 (6 bases). CDR1 SQVTM and CDR2 ANQGSEA come from the germline V gene. V was shortened by 5 bases and J by 3 bases, with 20 bases between the two germline ends. This CDR3 is 15 amino acids long. CDR3 sequence: CSVSDPLAPFYEQYF. The CDR3 DNA follows: TGCAGCGTTTCTGACCCGCTAGCGCCGTTCTACGAGCAGTACTTC.

This chain connects TRBV29-1 to TRBJ2-3; D is ambiguous. The CDR3 spans 14 residues. Per germline, CDR1 SQVTM and CDR2 ANQGSEA. The V and J ends lost 4 bases and 0 bases respectively, with 11 bases between them. CDR3 nucleotide sequence: TGCAGCGTTGGAGCCGTACTCAGCACAGATACGCAGTATTTT. It translates to CSVGAVLSTDTQYF.

The CDR3 DNA reads as TGCAGTGCTAGAGATACTACCCGACAGGGCCAAGAGACCCAGTACTTC. The encoded protein is CSARDTTRQGQETQYF. The chain employs TRBV20-1 and TRBJ2-5, with 7 nucleotides matching TRBD1. The CDR3 is made up of 16 amino acids. CDR1 and CDR2 (germline): DFQATT, SNEGSKA (reference sequence). The trim removed 0 bases at V and 1 base at J, leaving 8 bases unmatched.

This clonotype was observed a handful of times. The chain is built from TRBV7-3 and TRBJ1-1; D gene uncertain. The CDR3 is made up of 14 amino acids. Germline CDR1 is SGHTA and CDR2 is FQGTGA. Trimming left V 1 base short and J 0 bases short, with 6 bases between. This chain's CDR3 is CASSLSHMNTEAFF. CDR3 bases: TGTGCCAGCAGCTTAAGCCACATGAACACTGAAGCTTTCTTT. The full variable domain, rest sourced from reference TRBV7-3 and TRBJ1-1, is GAGVSQTPSNKVTEKGKYVELRCDPISGHTALYWYRQSLGQGPEFLIYFQGTGAADDSGLPNDRFFAVRPEGSVSTLKIQRTERGDSAVYLCASSLSHMNTEAFFGQGTRLTVV.

This clonotype was seen more than once but under ten times. The V and J genes are TRBV5-1 and TRBJ1-2; 8 positions match TRBD1. Per the germline V gene, CDR1 is SGHRS and CDR2 is YFSETQ. The J segment lost 6 bases and the V segment lost 0 bases, leaving 7 bases of the junction unmatched. The CDR3 extends over 15 amino acids. The CDR3 nucleotides read TGCGCCAGCAGCTTGGGGGCACGGACAGGGCATGGCTACACCTTC. It translates to CASSLGARTGHGYTF.

There are many counts of this clonotype. This chain joins TRBV7-6 and TRBJ2-7; D is ambiguous. Germline CDR1 SGHVS, CDR2 FNYEAQ. The CDR3 runs 16 residues. The ends were cut back, 4 bases at V and 3 bases at J, with 19 bases in the middle. CDR3 amino acids: CASSSNDVQALYEQYF. In nucleotides, the CDR3 is TGTGCCAGCAGCTCAAACGATGTGCAGGCACTCTACGAGCAGTACTTC.

Notes on this clonotype: At one end the junction does not follow the germline gene, possibly because of a read error. The chain is built from TRBV7-7 and TRBJ2-7, with TRBD2 as a possible D gene (6 bases). The germline CDR1 and CDR2 sequences are SSHAT and FNYEAQ (reference sequence). This CDR3 has 16 amino acids. The CDR3 nucleotides are TGTGCTAGCAGCTTAACTCCGGGACTTTCTTCTGATGAGCAGTACTTC. Its protein is CASSLTPGLSSDEQYF.

A few counts support this clonotype. V usage is TRBV29-1 and J usage is TRBJ1-1; D remains unclear. CDR1 is SQVTM, CDR2 ANQGSEA, per germline. This CDR3 comprises 12 residues. Between the trimmed V and J ends, which lost 7 bases and 0 bases, there was a span of 9 bases. CDR3 region: CSAGPMNTEAFF. The DNA for the CDR3 is TGCAGCGCCGGACCGATGAACACTGAAGCTTTCTTT.

This clonotype was seen once. The genes are TRBV7-3 and TRBJ2-7; no definite D call. This CDR3 has 14 amino acids. V dropped 5 bases and J dropped 3 bases, with 14 bases sitting between them. Germline CDR1 SGHTA, CDR2 FQGTGA. The CDR3 DNA reads TGTGCCAGCAGCGCGGACGGAGCACGCTACGAGCAGTACTTC. Its translation: CASSADGARYEQYF.

This clonotype was detected a few times. The V gene is TRBV6-4, the J gene TRBJ1-1, with D tentatively TRBD1 (5 bases). CDR1 and CDR2 (germline): MRHNA, SNTAGT. The CDR3 extends over 14 amino acids. Trimming removed 4 bases at V and 5 bases at J, with 14 bases between. CDR3 amino acids: CASSAAVGGTEAFF. CDR3 sequence (DNA): TGTGCCAGCAGTGCCGCCGTGGGGGGAACTGAAGCTTTCTTT.

There are a few counts of this clonotype. This sequence joins TRBV20-1 and TRBJ2-3; 12 nucleotides align to TRBD2. Germline-derived CDR1 and CDR2 are DFQATT and SNEGSKA (reference sequence). The trim removed 5 bases at V and 0 bases at J, leaving 6 bases unmatched. This CDR3 comprises 16 residues. CDR3 bases: TGCAGTGCTCCCGGACTAGCGGGGTCTAGCACAGATACGCAGTATTTT. Translated: CSAPGLAGSSTDTQYF.

The V and J genes are TRBV5-1 and TRBJ1-2, with D possibly being TRBD1 (6 bases). There are 18 residues in the CDR3. The germline V gene encodes CDR1 SGHRS and CDR2 YFSETQ. The V end lost 0 bases, the J end lost 3 bases, and 21 bases lay between the germline ends. The CDR3 region has the DNA TGCGCCAGCAGCTTGGCCTTGGACAGCCTTGACTCGGACTATGGCTACACCTTC. Protein product: CASSLALDSLDSDYGYTF. The entire variable domain, with the rest obtained from reference TRBV5-1 and TRBJ1-2, is as follows: KAGVTQTPRYLIKTRGQQVTLSCSPISGHRSVSWYQQTPGQGLQFLFEYFSETQRNKGNFPGRFSGRQFSNSRSEMNVSTLELGDSALYLCASSLALDSLDSDYGYTFGSGTRLTVV.

This clonotype has only a few counts. The chain recombines TRBV10-3 with TRBJ2-4, with D perhaps TRBD1 (6 bases). This CDR3 has 16 residues. CDR1 is ENHRY and CDR2 is SYGVKD in the germline V gene. V shed 4 bases and J shed 0 bases, with 13 bases lying between them. CDR3 DNA sequence: TGTGCCATCAGTGTGGGGGCCACTCTAGCCAAAAACATTCAGTACTTC. This codes for CAISVGATLAKNIQYF.

The rearrangement links TRBV4-1 to TRBJ2-1, with 9 bases matching TRBD2. The V segment lost 3 bases and the J segment 8 bases; nucleotides outside the gene matches: 5. CDR3 length: 14 amino acids. Per the germline V gene, CDR1 is MGHRA and CDR2 is YSYEKL. CDR3 residues: CASSHPGLAYEQFF. CDR3 DNA sequence: TGCGCCAGCAGCCACCCGGGACTAGCATATGAGCAGTTCTTC.

The chain has TRBV6-5 and TRBJ2-3, with 11 nucleotides matching TRBD1. CDR1 is MNHEY, CDR2 SVGAGI, per germline. V was clipped by 0 bases and J by 2 bases; unmatched bases: 7. This CDR3 is 18 amino acids long. The CDR3 DNA sequence: TGTGCCAGCAGTTACTCGTGGGGACAGGGGGGGCACACAGATACGCAGTATTTT. Protein: CASSYSWGQGGHTDTQYF.

The V and J genes are TRBV11-2 and TRBJ2-7; TRBD1 agrees at 8 bases. There are 14 residues in the CDR3. Germline assignment: CDR1 SGHAT and CDR2 FQNNGV. Trimming took 3 bases from V and 4 from J; bases not matched to a gene: 5. CDR3 nucleotides: TGTGCCAGCAGCTTTCATCAGGGGGCTTACGAGCAGTACTTC. It specifies CASSFHQGAYEQYF.

The chain joins TRBV6-6 to TRBJ2-1, with 8 positions matching TRBD1. Germline-derived CDR1 and CDR2 are MNHNY and SVGAGI (reference sequence). V lost 8 bases, J lost 3 bases, and 9 bases stayed unmatched. The CDR3 runs 15 residues. CDR3 loop: CASEKQGVFYNEQFF. In DNA, the CDR3 is TGTGCCAGCGAAAAACAGGGGGTGTTCTACAATGAGCAGTTCTTC.